These T cell receptor beta chains were read from a single sample in a study of vaccination and CD4 T cells after COVID-19. For these TCRs, the target antigens are not known. TCRdb passed the PCR reads through MiXCR, listing each CDR3 protein once. This sample yields about 3,700 distinct CDR3 sequences, of which over 20% are seen a single time; about 19% belongs to the top ten. Sequenced: CD4+ T cells from blood, cultured in vitro. Receptor source: a human donor who had recovered from COVID-19. Each CDR3 is given with its conserved first and last residue. The D gene is left open where the match is weak. Clone sizes are given selectively: once, few, many, or a class where the clone is expanded.

d_gene	v_gene	abundance	j_gene	CDR3nt	CDR3aa
NA	TRBV4-1	few	TRBJ1-5	TGCGCCAGCAGCCCGCAGGGTATTGGACAGCCCCAGCATTTT	CASSPQGIGQPQHF
NA	TRBV10-3	NA	TRBJ1-2	TGTGCCACCGAACAGGGATCCCTTAACTATGGCTACACCTTC	CATEQGSLNYGYTF
NA	TRBV7-9	NA	TRBJ1-2	TGTGCCAGCAGCCAAAACGGGGTCTATGGCTACACCTTC	CASSQNGVYGYTF
TRBD1	TRBV20-1	NA	TRBJ1-1	TGCAGTGCGGTCCGGACAGGGTTGAACACTGAAGCTTTCTTT	CSAVRTGLNTEAFF
NA	TRBV19	NA	TRBJ2-7	TGTGCCAGTAGTTCGACGCTGCGGCAGTACTTC	CASSSTLRQYF
NA	TRBV5-6	few	TRBJ2-4	TGTGCCAGCAGCTTGGGTATGCCGTTACTAGCCAAAAACATTCAGTACTTC	CASSLGMPLLAKNIQYF
NA	TRBV5-4	NA	TRBJ2-7	TGTGCCAGCAGCCAGAGGTGGGGGGATCAATACGAGCAGTACTTC	CASSQRWGDQYEQYF
NA	TRBV20-1	large	TRBJ1-3	TGCAGTGCTAGAGGGCGCAGGGCGTACACCATATATTTT	CSARGRRAYTIYF
TRBD2	TRBV7-3	few	TRBJ2-1	TGTGCCAGCAAGCTAGCGGGGGAGTACAATGAGCAGTTCTTC	CASKLAGEYNEQFF
NA	TRBV30	NA	TRBJ2-5	TGTGCCTGGAGCGAAGGAGAGACCCAGTACTTC	CAWSEGETQYF
TRBD1	TRBV20-1	NA	TRBJ2-2	TGCAGTGCTCAGGGGGTTAGCGGGGAGCTGTTTTTT	CSAQGVSGELFF
NA	TRBV19	NA	TRBJ1-5	TGTGCCAGTAGTATAAGACTAGATCAGCCCCAGCATTTT	CASSIRLDQPQHF
NA	TRBV30	NA	TRBJ2-6	TGTGCCTGCCATTTGTACTCTGGGGCCAACGTCCTGACTTTC	CACHLYSGANVLTF
TRBD2	TRBV30	NA	TRBJ2-1	TGTGCCTGGAGGAGCGAAAGGCGGGGGGCCTACAATGAGCAGTTCTTC	CAWRSERRGAYNEQFF
NA	TRBV19	few	TRBJ1-5	TGTGCCAGTAGTCGAGGGGATAGCAATCAGCCCCAGCATTTT	CASSRGDSNQPQHF
TRBD1	TRBV20-1	NA	TRBJ1-4	TGCAGTGCCGCGCCTCTTCTGCAACAGGGGGTTAATGAAAAACTGTTTTTT	CSAAPLLQQGVNEKLFF
NA	TRBV6-1	medium-sized	TRBJ2-5	TGTGCCAGCAGTCTACGAATCGACATTAAAGAGACCCAGTACTTC	CASSLRIDIKETQYF
NA	TRBV2	few	TRBJ1-1	TGTGCCAGCAGTGTGGCAGGGAACACTGAAGCTTTCTTT	CASSVAGNTEAFF
TRBD2	TRBV7-3	few	TRBJ2-3	TGTGCCAGCAGCCCCCCCGGGACTAGCGGGGGGCCAGATACGCAGTATTTT	CASSPPGTSGGPDTQYF
NA	TRBV2	few	TRBJ2-7	TGTGCCAGCAGTGAAGTGGTGTGGGCCGGGCGGGTGAGCTCCTACGAGCAGTACTTC	CASSEVVWAGRVSSYEQYF
NA	TRBV20-1	few	TRBJ2-7	TGCAGTGGAATACTCAGGGGCTCCTACGAGCAGTACTTC	CSGILRGSYEQYF
NA	TRBV20-1	medium-sized	TRBJ2-5	TGCAGTGCCATGAGTGGGCAGGACAAAATTTCGGCCCAGTACTTC	CSAMSGQDKISAQYF
NA	TRBV7-2	NA	TRBJ1-4	TGTACCAGCAGCCGACAACGGCAAGTTAATGAAAAACTGTTTTTT	CTSSRQRQVNEKLFF
NA	TRBV5-1	few	TRBJ2-2	TGCGCCAGCAGCTCCTCCGGGGCCTGGGGCACCGGGGAGCTGTTTTTT	CASSSSGAWGTGELFF
TRBD2	TRBV18	NA	TRBJ2-5	TGTGCCAGCTCACCTACCCTGACTAGCGGGCAAGAGACCCAGTACTTC	CASSPTLTSGQETQYF
NA	TRBV19	few	TRBJ1-1	TGTGCCAGTAGTCAGGGTTGGGAAACTGAAGCTTTCTTT	CASSQGWETEAFF
NA	TRBV6-2/TRBV6-3	NA	TRBJ1-2	TGTGCCAGCAGTCCCGACAGGAACTATGGCTACACCTTC	CASSPDRNYGYTF
TRBD2	TRBV30	few	TRBJ2-1	TGTGCCTGGAGCAGAATGTTGGGGGGGGTCCCCTCTGGGGAGCAGTTCTTC	CAWSRMLGGVPSGEQFF
TRBD1	TRBV6-5	NA	TRBJ2-5	TGTGCCAGCAGTTTCACAGGGGTCGTTCAGGAGACCCAGTACTTC	CASSFTGVVQETQYF
TRBD1	TRBV30	NA	TRBJ2-3	TGTGCCTGGAGTACCCTCATAGGGGGCGGAGATACGCAGTATTTT	CAWSTLIGGGDTQYF
TRBD2	TRBV20-1	few	TRBJ2-1	TGCAGTGCCCTGGGACTAGCGGGACTTTACAATGAGCAGTTCTTC	CSALGLAGLYNEQFF
NA	TRBV7-2	few	TRBJ1-1	TGTGCCAGCAGTACATCTGCCGGGATCGGGACTGAAGCTTTCTTT	CASSTSAGIGTEAFF
NA	TRBV7-8	few	TRBJ1-4	TGTGCCAGCAGCTTAAGGCCTGGGAATGAAAAACTGTTTTTT	CASSLRPGNEKLFF
NA	TRBV7-8	medium-sized	TRBJ2-1	TGTGCCAGCAGCAAGACTAGGACGCCCGGTGAGCAGTTCTTC	CASSKTRTPGEQFF
NA	TRBV2	NA	TRBJ2-7	TGTGCCAGCAGTCCGGGACAACGACGCTACGAGCAGTACTTC	CASSPGQRRYEQYF
TRBD2	TRBV15	few	TRBJ2-7	TGTGCCACCAGCAGAGGGGAAAGGCTAGCGGGGGGCCGGGCCGACTACGAGCAGTACTTC	CATSRGERLAGGRADYEQYF
NA	TRBV7-9	medium-sized	TRBJ2-5	TGTGCCAGCAGCTTAGCGTCCGGGCAAGAGACCCAGTACTTC	CASSLASGQETQYF
TRBD1	TRBV2	few	TRBJ2-1	TGTGCCAGCAGTGCTGGGACAGCCTACAATGAGCAGTTCTTC	CASSAGTAYNEQFF
TRBD1	TRBV6-2/TRBV6-3	NA	TRBJ1-2	TGTGCCAGCAGTTACTCGATGACGGCGGACAGGGTTCGAGGTGGCTACACCTTC	CASSYSMTADRVRGGYTF
NA	TRBV6-1	NA	TRBJ2-1	TGTGCCAGCAGAAAGCTGGGGGAGCAGTTCTTC	CASRKLGEQFF
NA	TRBV19	NA	TRBJ1-4	TGTGCCAGTAGTATTCTGGCAGCCTCTAATGAAAAACTGTTTTTT	CASSILAASNEKLFF
NA	TRBV15	medium-sized	TRBJ2-7	TGTGCCACCAGCAGAGAGGGCAGGAAGTCCTACGAGCAGTACTTC	CATSREGRKSYEQYF
NA	TRBV30	few	TRBJ1-5	TGTGCCTGGAGTGAAAAAATAGATCAGCCCCAGCATTTT	CAWSEKIDQPQHF
TRBD2	TRBV6-1	NA	TRBJ2-5	TGTGCCAGTCGTGGTCGGGGGGGCGAAGAGACCCAGTACTTC	CASRGRGGEETQYF
NA	TRBV27	NA	TRBJ1-1	TGTGCCAGCAGTTTTCAGGGACGGGGCACTGAAGCTTTCTTT	CASSFQGRGTEAFF
TRBD2	TRBV19	few	TRBJ2-2	TGTGCCACGAATCGGGAGGGGTATACCGGGGAGCTGTTTTTT	CATNREGYTGELFF